One and the same sample provided the 12 T cell receptor beta chains below, sequenced in a study of long-term antiretroviral therapy in people with HIV. A v3.0 immunoSEQ assay was performed at survey level. Here immunoSEQ multiplex PCR was the method, and the copy in TCRdb shows in-frame clones only, minus some. This table holds about 17,000 clones, roughly 77% found once. Sequenced here: unsorted PBMCs, sampled 0.3 years after starting antiretroviral therapy. Source of these receptors: a young man with HIV.

V gene TRBV10-2 combines with J gene TRBJ2-2; TRBD2 matches 8 bases. Germline assignment: CDR1 WSHSY and CDR2 SAAADI. This CDR3 has 15 amino acids. Trimming removed 6 bases from V and 4 bases from J; junction bases left unmatched: 7. The CDR3 DNA reads as TGCGCCAGCAGGCCCAGCGGGGGAGGCACCGGGGAGCTGTTTTTT. Its translation: CASRPSGGGTGELFF.

V gene TRBV4-2 combines with J gene TRBJ1-5, with no clear D. Germline CDR1 and CDR2: LGHNA and YNFKEQ. Trimming pared 8 bases from V and 5 bases from J, leaving 19 bases between. The CDR3 loop spans 15 amino acids. The CDR3 sequence: CASCLLEGGYQPQHF. CDR3 bases: TGTGCCAGCTGTCTCCTCGAGGGAGGGTATCAGCCCCAGCATTTT.

V usage is TRBV28 and J usage is TRBJ1-5, with 7 bases identical to TRBD1. The CDR3 extends over 15 amino acids. V dropped 5 bases and J dropped 7; count of bases not matched to a gene: 11. Germline lookup yields CDR1 MDHEN and CDR2 SYDVKM. CDR3 loop: CASSTPDRFNQPQHF. The CDR3 DNA sequence: TGTGCCAGCAGTACTCCGGACAGGTTTAACCAGCCCCAGCATTTT.

V usage is TRBV27 and J usage is TRBJ1-1; 7 nucleotides match TRBD1. The CDR3 extends over 14 amino acids. The V gene's germline CDR1 is MNHEY and CDR2 SMNVEV (reference sequence). The ends lost 5 bases at V and 11 bases at J; junction bases unmatched: 14. CDR3 nucleotides: TGTGCCAGCAGTCCCCAGGGTGACAGGGTGGCGGCTTTCTTT. Translation gives CASSPQGDRVAAFF.

In its sample, this clone was seen once. The V call is TRBV14, the J call TRBJ1-2; 7 bases map to TRBD1. This CDR3 comprises 11 residues. CDR1 SGHDN and CDR2 FVKESK come from the germline V gene. V was pared by 6 bases and J by 13 bases, with 8 bases of the junction left unmatched. The CDR3 sequence is CASSLSGQATF. The CDR3 DNA reads as TGTGCCAGCAGTCTAAGCGGACAGGCCACCTTC.

In its sample, this clone was seen a few times. The chain recombines TRBV28 with TRBJ2-1; D is ambiguous. Trimming stripped 6 bases from V and 0 bases from J, with 12 bases between. The CDR3 sequence is 15 residues long. Germline V gene data show CDR1 as MDHEN and CDR2 as SYDVKM. The CDR3 nucleotides read TGTGCCAGCAGAATTGGTTCCCCCTCCTACAATGAGCAGTTCTTC. It is translated as CASRIGSPSYNEQFF.

The rearrangement joins TRBV4-2 to TRBJ2-5; TRBD1 aligns across 8 bases. V shed 5 bases and J 5 bases; nucleotides not matched to a gene: 10. CDR1 and CDR2 (germline): LGHNA, YNFKEQ. The CDR3 has 15 amino acids. The CDR3 sequence is CASSLGRGQGETQYF. The CDR3 DNA is TGTGCCAGCAGCTTGGGCAGGGGGCAGGGGGAGACCCAGTACTTC.

J is TRBJ2-7 and V is TRBV6-5, with 8 positions matching TRBD1. V trimming: 6 bases; J trimming: 3 bases; junction bases outside the gene matches: 10. Germline V CDR1 and CDR2: MNHEY, SVGAGI. This CDR3 comprises 15 residues. CDR3 sequence (DNA): TGTGCCAGCAGGCCCCGTCCTACAGGGGGCTACGAGCAGTACTTC. It yields the protein CASRPRPTGGYEQYF.

The V and J genes are TRBV7-8 and TRBJ1-6, with D hard to call. V was cut by 1 base and J by 7 bases, with 11 bases left in between. Germline CDR1 SGHVS, CDR2 FQNEAQ. The CDR3 length is 15 residues. Here the CDR3 reads CASSLEILGNSPLHF. The CDR3, as DNA: TGTGCCAGCAGCTTAGAGATTTTAGGGAATTCACCCCTCCACTTT.

This rearrangement joins TRBV27 to TRBJ2-5; D perhaps matches TRBD2 (6 bases). V was trimmed by 8 bases and J by 5 bases, leaving 21 bases between them. Germline V gene data show CDR1 as MNHEY and CDR2 as SMNVEV (reference sequence). The CDR3 sequence is 15 residues long. The DNA for the CDR3 is TGTGCCAGCGTTAGCGGTCGGGGCAGGCGGGAGACCCAGTACTTC. Its translation is CASVSGRGRRETQYF.

The V call is TRBV11-2, the J call TRBJ2-2; the D gene is possibly TRBD1 (6 bases). CDR1 and CDR2 from the germline V gene are SGHAT and FQNNGV. This CDR3 has 15 amino acids. With 5 bases removed from V and 2 bases from J, the gap between germline ends came to 12 bases. Written as DNA, the CDR3 is TGTGCCAGCAGCGGTCCGGGACACAACACCGGGGAGCTGTTTTTT. Its protein product is CASSGPGHNTGELFF.

The chain is built from TRBV29-1 and TRBJ2-2; D remains ambiguous. Deletions cut 1 base from V and 6 bases from J, with 9 bases between. The germline V gene has CDR1 SQVTM and CDR2 ANQGSEA. This CDR3 has 13 residues. CDR3 sequence: CSVEGNFPGELFF. The CDR3 nucleotides are TGCAGCGTTGAAGGGAATTTCCCCGGGGAGCTGTTTTTT.